This is a list of T cell receptor beta chains from one sample in a study of CD8 T cells in Susac syndrome. TCRdb passed the immunoSEQ multiplex PCR reads through MiXCR, listing each CDR3 protein once. The sample contains around 190,000 distinct CDR3 sequences, roughly 92% of which appear only once. The sample consisted of CD4+ T cells from PBMCs. These receptors all come from a human donor with Susac syndrome. Each CDR3 is given with its conserved first and last residue. The order of the fields is J gene, clone size, V gene, D gene, CDR3 length, CDR3 DNA, CDR3 protein. The D gene is left open where the match is weak. Where a row states a size, it is once, few, many or the class of an expanded clone; other rows omit it.

TRBJ2-6 | - | TRBV7-2 | - | 16 | TGTGCCAGCAGCTTAGCGCATGGGCCTGGGGCCAACGTCCTGACTTTC | CASSLAHGPGANVLTF
TRBJ1-2 | - | TRBV24-1 | TRBD1 | 20 | TGTGCCACCAGTGACCCGCTCGACCTTCCAGGGGGTCCCCGAAACTATGGCTACACCTTC | CATSDPLDLPGGPRNYGYTF
TRBJ1-1 | - | TRBV5-4 | - | 12 | TGTGCCAGCAGCTTGGGAGACGAGGGCGCTTTCTTT | CASSLGDEGAFF
TRBJ2-3 | - | TRBV7-2 | - | 14 | TGTGCCAGCAGCTTAGAGGGCGTGACAGATACGCAGTATTTT | CASSLEGVTDTQYF
TRBJ2-2 | once | TRBV25-1 | - | 14 | TGTGCCAGCAGAGACAAATCGAACACCGGGGAGCTGTTTTTT | CASRDKSNTGELFF
TRBJ2-1 | - | TRBV12-3/TRBV12-4 | TRBD2 | 15 | TGTGCCAGCAGTTTCGGTACTAGCGGTTACAATGAGCAGTTCTTC | CASSFGTSGYNEQFF
TRBJ1-2 | - | TRBV29-1 | TRBD1 | 13 | TGCAGCGTGGGACAGGGACAAAACTATGGCTACACCTTC | CSVGQGQNYGYTF
TRBJ2-1 | once | TRBV18 | TRBD2 | 17 | TGTGCCAGCTCACCAACTAGCGGGGGGACCAACTACAATGAGCAGTTCTTC | CASSPTSGGTNYNEQFF
TRBJ1-1 | - | TRBV7-9 | - | 15 | TGTGCCAGCAGCCTACACAAAGGGTGGAACACTGAAGCTTTCTTT | CASSLHKGWNTEAFF
TRBJ2-7 | - | TRBV2 | TRBD1 | 13 | TGTGCCAGCATCGGGACAGGGGGGGGCGAGCAGTACTTC | CASIGTGGGEQYF
TRBJ2-1 | - | TRBV6-5 | TRBD2 | 13 | TGTGCCACCCTGGGTCCTGGAGCGGGGGTGCAGTTCTTC | CATLGPGAGVQFF
TRBJ1-6 | - | TRBV12-3/TRBV12-4 | - | 13 | TGTGCCAGCAGTTCCGGGAAAGGGTCACCCCTCCACTTT | CASSSGKGSPLHF
TRBJ2-4 | - | TRBV12-3/TRBV12-4 | - | 13 | TGTGCCAGCGGCCGGGGAGCCAAAAACATTCAGTACTTC | CASGRGAKNIQYF
TRBJ1-3 | - | TRBV4-2 | - | 16 | TGTGCCAGCAGCCAAGATAAGCAGGGAGCGGGAAACACCATATATTTT | CASSQDKQGAGNTIYF
TRBJ2-5 | - | TRBV14 | - | 15 | TGTGCCAGCAGCCAAGTGGTAACAGCTCAAGAGACCCAGTACTTC | CASSQVVTAQETQYF
TRBJ2-2 | - | TRBV2 | TRBD1 | 14 | TGTGCCAGCAGTGGGGACAGCTTCACCGGGGAGCTGTTTTTT | CASSGDSFTGELFF
TRBJ1-2 | - | TRBV18 | - | 13 | TGTGCCAGCTCACCTATGACAGACTATGGCTACACCTTC | CASSPMTDYGYTF
TRBJ2-2 | - | TRBV3-1 | - | 13 | TGTGCCAGCAGCCAACACAACACCGGGGAGCTGTTTTTT | CASSQHNTGELFF
TRBJ1-2 | - | TRBV7-2 | TRBD1 | 15 | TGTGCCAGCAGCGGCAGGGGGCACCAGGGCTATGGCTACACCTTC | CASSGRGHQGYGYTF
TRBJ2-5 | few | TRBV11-2 | - | 12 | TGTGCCAGCAGCTTAGGGTGGGAGACCCAGTACTTC | CASSLGWETQYF
TRBJ1-4 | - | TRBV14 | - | 15 | TGTGCCAGCAGCCAAGATCTCAGGGGTAGTGAAAAACTGTTTTTT | CASSQDLRGSEKLFF
TRBJ1-2 | - | TRBV9 | - | 14 | TGTGCCAGCAGCGTAGGCGGCAGACACTATGGCTACACCTTC | CASSVGGRHYGYTF
TRBJ2-1 | - | TRBV12-3/TRBV12-4 | - | 14 | TGTGCCAGCAGTTTAGCGGGGGGGGCGTATGAGCAGTTCTTC | CASSLAGGAYEQFF
TRBJ2-5 | - | TRBV20-1 | - | 14 | TGCAGTGCCGCCCTTCGAGGAGGGGAAGAGACCCAGTACTTC | CSAALRGGEETQYF
TRBJ2-7 | - | TRBV27 | TRBD1 | 13 | TGTGCCAGCAGTCGGGGACAGGCGGGAGAGCAGTACTTC | CASSRGQAGEQYF
TRBJ2-2 | - | TRBV9 | - | 14 | TGTGCCAGCTCCCTAACAGGGAACACCGGGGAGCTGTTTTTT | CASSLTGNTGELFF
TRBJ1-1 | - | TRBV29-1 | TRBD1 | 13 | TGCAGCGTTGCGACAGGGCTAAACACTGAAGCTTTCTTT | CSVATGLNTEAFF
TRBJ2-3 | - | TRBV24-1 | TRBD1 | 14 | TGTGCCACCTCCGGGACAGGGTCTTCAGATACGCAGTATTTT | CATSGTGSSDTQYF
TRBJ2-3 | - | TRBV5-1 | - | 17 | TGCGCCAGCAGCCCGGATGAAAGCGGAATGGGTACAGATACGCAGTATTTT | CASSPDESGMGTDTQYF
TRBJ2-1 | - | TRBV20-1 | - | 11 | TGCACCCCCTGGGGGAACAATGAGCAGTTCTTC | CTPWGNNEQFF